The 15 T cell receptor beta chains below were found in one sample sequenced in a study of radiotherapy plus CTLA-4 blockade in lung cancer. TCRdb's table, derived via immunoSEQ multiplex PCR, lists solely in-frame clones and lacks some. Of tens of thousands of clones in the sample, more than 75% were seen once. The material sequenced was peripheral blood, taken from a patient treated with radiotherapy plus ipilimumab. The receptors here all came from a human donor with non-small cell lung cancer that progressed on radiotherapy plus ipilimumab.

The chain recombines TRBV5-1 with TRBJ1-2; D call uncertain. From germline, CDR1 is SGHRS and CDR2 YFSETQ. This CDR3 has 13 amino acids. V dropped 4 bases and J dropped 7 bases, with 14 bases sitting between them. DNA for the CDR3: TGCGCCAGCAGCACGGACGGCAACGGTGGCTACACCTTC. It specifies CASSTDGNGGYTF.

The chain employs TRBV11-3 and TRBJ2-2, with no clear D. CDR1 and CDR2 (germline): SGHNT, YENEEA. The length of the CDR3 is 12 residues. Trimming left V 0 bases short and J 4 bases short, with 0 bases between. The CDR3 DNA reads TGTGCCAGCAGCTTAGACACCGGGGAGCTGTTTTTT. This codes for CASSLDTGELFF.

The chain recombines TRBV29-1 with TRBJ1-5; maybe TRBD1 (5 bases). With 4 bases removed from V and 5 bases from J, the gap between germline ends came to 9 bases. CDR1 and CDR2 from the germline V gene are SQVTM and ANQGSEA. CDR3 length: 12 residues. CDR3 sequence (DNA): TGCAGCGTTGGACAGAGTGATCAGCCCCAGCATTTT. This codes for CSVGQSDQPQHF.

J is TRBJ2-7 and V is TRBV15; 11 bases are shared with TRBD1. This CDR3 has 17 amino acids. Trimming removed 0 bases from V and 4 bases from J; junction bases left unmatched: 8. Germline V gives CDR1 LNHNV, CDR2 YYDKDF (reference sequence). CDR3 residues: CATSRDIGTGGLYEQYF. CDR3 coding DNA: TGTGCCACCAGCAGAGATATAGGGACAGGGGGATTGTACGAGCAGTACTTC.

The chain links TRBV9 to TRBJ1-3; D is perhaps TRBD1 (5 bases). The germline CDR1 and CDR2 sequences are SGDLS and YYNGEE. CDR3 size: 17 residues. Trimming took 0 bases from V and 0 from J, leaving 13 bases between them. CDR3 sequence reads: CASSVARDAPSGNTIYF. CDR3 sequence (DNA): TGTGCCAGCAGCGTAGCCAGGGACGCGCCCTCTGGAAACACCATATATTTT.

The chain has TRBV19 and TRBJ1-2, with 7 bases identical to TRBD1. J lost 5 bases, V lost 6 bases, and 9 bases had no gene match. Germline V lookup: CDR1 LNHDA, CDR2 SQIVND (reference sequence). The CDR3 length is 14 residues. CDR3 amino acids: CASRRGQGVYGYTF. The CDR3 nucleotides are TGTGCCAGTAGGAGGGGGCAGGGGGTTTATGGCTACACCTTC.

This clone was recorded only once. The gene calls are TRBV30 and TRBJ1-1; 10 nucleotides match TRBD1. Germline CDR1 and CDR2: GTSNPN and SVGIG (reference sequence). The V segment lost 0 bases and the J segment 11 bases; nucleotides outside the gene matches: 6. This CDR3 comprises 13 residues. CDR3 residues: CAWSVSLDRGAFF. CDR3 nucleotide sequence: TGTGCCTGGAGTGTATCGCTGGACAGGGGGGCTTTCTTT. The full variable domain, with the rest looked up from reference TRBV30 and TRBJ1-1, is SQTIHQWPATLVQPVGSPLSLECTVEGTSNPNLYWYRQAAGRGLQLLFYSVGIGQISSEVPQNLSASRPQDRQFILSSKKLLLSDSGFYLCAWSVSLDRGAFFGQGTRLTVV.

The genes are TRBV18 and TRBJ1-2; D is perhaps TRBD1 (6 bases). V lost 3 bases and J lost 1, with 6 bases in between. The CDR3 consists of 13 residues. Germline CDR1 and CDR2: KGHSH and LQKENI. CDR3 sequence reads: CASSPDSNYGYTF. CDR3 in DNA: TGTGCCAGCTCACCGGACAGTAACTATGGCTACACCTTC.

The rearrangement joins TRBV10-3 to TRBJ2-7; D is perhaps TRBD2 (5 bases). Germline CDR1 reads ENHRY; CDR2 reads SYGVKD. V lost 3 bases to trimming and J lost 3 bases, with 9 bases between them. CDR3 size: 13 residues. CDR3 sequence reads: CAISDPDYYEQYF. CDR3 coding DNA: TGTGCCATCAGTGACCCCGACTACTACGAGCAGTACTTC.

This clone came up a few times. V is TRBV5-6 and J is TRBJ1-1, with 7 bases identical to TRBD1. CDR1 is SGHDT, CDR2 YYEEEE, per germline. CDR3 length: 15 residues. V lost 2 bases and J lost 5; bases outside the gene matches: 9. CDR3 nucleotide sequence: TGTGCCAGCAGCTTCAGGACAGGAGGTGGGACTGAAGCTTTCTTT. Translating it yields CASSFRTGGGTEAFF.

The chain couples TRBV7-2 to TRBJ2-1; TRBD2 aligns across 9 bases. Trimming removed 5 bases from V and 9 bases from J; junction bases left unmatched: 11. The germline V gene has CDR1 SGHTA and CDR2 FQGNSA. CDR3 size: 15 residues. The CDR3 sequence is CASSPVPLREGEQFF. CDR3 DNA sequence: TGTGCCAGCAGCCCCGTCCCGCTGCGGGAGGGTGAGCAGTTCTTC.

CDR3: CASSQEIRVGSFF. The CDR3 DNA sequence: TGCGCCAGCAGCCAAGAAATCAGGGTTGGTTCGTTCTTC. The gene calls are TRBV4-1 and TRBJ2-1, with a tentative D call TRBD1 (5 bases). The CDR3 loop spans 13 amino acids. V was shortened by 0 bases and J by 15 bases, with 15 bases between the two germline ends. The germline V gene has CDR1 MGHRA and CDR2 YSYEKL.

V usage is TRBV11-3 and J usage is TRBJ2-6, with unresolved D. Germline CDR1 SGHNT, CDR2 YENEEA. V was shortened by 8 bases and J by 0 bases, with 17 bases between the two germline ends. The CDR3 spans 17 residues. The CDR3 DNA follows: TGTGCCAGCCTCTGGGCTGGGTTCCCCTCTGGGGCCAACGTCCTGACTTTC. As protein: CASLWAGFPSGANVLTF.

This clone was observed a few times. The V gene is TRBV2, the J gene TRBJ2-7, with TRBD2 identical over 7 bases. The V gene end was trimmed by 8 bases and the J gene end by 8 bases; junction bases not matched to a gene: 6. This CDR3 contains 11 residues. Germline V gives CDR1 SNHLY, CDR2 FYNNEI. The CDR3 spells CASSPGGKQYF. CDR3 nucleotides: TGTGCCAGCTCCCCCGGGGGGAAGCAGTACTTC.

This clone was found once. The chain couples TRBV25-1 to TRBJ2-5; 10 nucleotides line up with TRBD2. The junction had 11 bases not matched to a gene; V was cut back by 2 bases and J by 5 bases. This CDR3 has 17 amino acids. Looked up from germline, CDR1 is MGHDK and CDR2 is SYGVNS. This chain's CDR3 is CASSEVVLAGVLETQYF. The CDR3 DNA follows: TGTGCCAGCAGTGAAGTCGTCCTAGCGGGAGTGTTGGAGACCCAGTACTTC.